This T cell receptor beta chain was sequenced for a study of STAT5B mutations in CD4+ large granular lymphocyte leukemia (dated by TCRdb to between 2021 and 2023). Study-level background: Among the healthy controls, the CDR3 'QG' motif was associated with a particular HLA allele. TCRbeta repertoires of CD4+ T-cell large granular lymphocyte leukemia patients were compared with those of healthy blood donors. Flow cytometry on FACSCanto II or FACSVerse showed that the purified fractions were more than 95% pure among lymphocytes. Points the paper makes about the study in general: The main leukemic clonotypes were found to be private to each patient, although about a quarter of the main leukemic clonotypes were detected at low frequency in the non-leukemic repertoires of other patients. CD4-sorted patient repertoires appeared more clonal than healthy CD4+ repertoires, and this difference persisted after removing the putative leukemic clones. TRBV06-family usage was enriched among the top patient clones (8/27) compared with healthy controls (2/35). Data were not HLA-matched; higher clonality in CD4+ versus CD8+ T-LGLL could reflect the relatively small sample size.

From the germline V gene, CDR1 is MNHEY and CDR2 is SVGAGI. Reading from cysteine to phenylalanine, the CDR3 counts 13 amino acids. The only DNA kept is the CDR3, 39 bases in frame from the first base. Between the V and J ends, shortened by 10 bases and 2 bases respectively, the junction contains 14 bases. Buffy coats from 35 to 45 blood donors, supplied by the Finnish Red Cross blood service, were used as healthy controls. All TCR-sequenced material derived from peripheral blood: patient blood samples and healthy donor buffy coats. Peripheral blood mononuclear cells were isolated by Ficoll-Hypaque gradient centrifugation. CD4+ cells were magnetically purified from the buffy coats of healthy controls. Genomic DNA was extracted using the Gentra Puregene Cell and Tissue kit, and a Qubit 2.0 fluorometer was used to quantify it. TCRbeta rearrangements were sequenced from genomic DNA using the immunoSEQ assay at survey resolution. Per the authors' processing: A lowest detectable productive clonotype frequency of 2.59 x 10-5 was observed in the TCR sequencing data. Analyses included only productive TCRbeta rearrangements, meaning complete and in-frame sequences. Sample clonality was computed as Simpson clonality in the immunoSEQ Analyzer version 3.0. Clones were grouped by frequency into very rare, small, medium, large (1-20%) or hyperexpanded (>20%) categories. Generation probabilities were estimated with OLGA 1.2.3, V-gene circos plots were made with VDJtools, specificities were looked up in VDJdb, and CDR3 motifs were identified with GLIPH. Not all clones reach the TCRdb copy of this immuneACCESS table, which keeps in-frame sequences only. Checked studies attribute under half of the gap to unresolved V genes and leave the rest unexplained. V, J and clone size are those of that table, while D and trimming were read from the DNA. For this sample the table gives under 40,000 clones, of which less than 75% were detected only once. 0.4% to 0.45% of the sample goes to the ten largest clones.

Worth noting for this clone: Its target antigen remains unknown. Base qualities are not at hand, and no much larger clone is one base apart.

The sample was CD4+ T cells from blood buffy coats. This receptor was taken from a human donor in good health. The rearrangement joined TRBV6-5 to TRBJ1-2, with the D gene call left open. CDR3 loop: CATRHGPNYGYTF. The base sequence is TGTGCCACCAGGCACGGACCGAACTATGGCTACACCTTC.